The rows below give T cell receptor beta chains drawn from one sample of a study of early T cells in non-severe SARS-CoV-2 infection. TCRdb reprocessed the 5' RACE reads with MiXCR, giving one entry per CDR3 protein. The sample has about 69,000 distinct CDR3 sequences; roughly 9.4% are singletons. Sequenced: whole blood. Receptors were obtained from an adult who was a healthcare worker with PCR-confirmed SARS-CoV-2 infection or an uninfected control (not recorded which). CDR3s include the opening cysteine and the closing phenylalanine or tryptophan. D genes are given only for firm matches. Some rows mark clone size as missing; the rest say once, few, many or name a class of expanded clone.

j_call v_call d_call clone_size cdr3_nt cdr3_aa
TRBJ2-3 TRBV7-9 TRBD2 few TGTGCCAGCAGCTTAGATGTGACTAGCGGGGGACTGAGGACAGATACGCAGTATTTT CASSLDVTSGGLRTDTQYF
TRBJ2-7 TRBV3-1 - many TGTGCCAGCAGCCAATACGACGAGCAGTACTTC CASSQYDEQYF
TRBJ2-1 TRBV29-1 TRBD1 - TGCAGCGTTCAGGGGGCGGGTAATGAGCAGTTCTTC CSVQGAGNEQFF
TRBJ1-3 TRBV25-1 - few TGTGCCAGCAGTTATTCCGGCATAGGAAACACCATATATTTT CASSYSGIGNTIYF
TRBJ1-2 TRBV11-2 - few TGTGCCAGCAGCCGTAGCGGAAACTATGGCTACACCTTC CASSRSGNYGYTF
TRBJ2-4 TRBV18 - many TGTGCCAGCTCGTGGCCGGGGGGCCCGGTCGAAAACATTCAGTACTTC CASSWPGGPVENIQYF
TRBJ1-5 TRBV29-1 TRBD1 many TGCAGCGTGGGACAGGGCGGCAATCAGCCCCAGCATTTT CSVGQGGNQPQHF
TRBJ2-3 TRBV2 TRBD2 - TGTGCCACCAGACTAGCGACTAGCACAGATACGCAGTATTTT CATRLATSTDTQYF
TRBJ2-5 TRBV5-4 - many TGTGCCAGCAGCCCCTCCCAAGAGACCCAGTACTTC CASSPSQETQYF
TRBJ2-4 TRBV6-1 TRBD1 many TGTGCCAGCAGTGAACAACAGGGGGCCAAAAACATTCAGTACTTC CASSEQQGAKNIQYF
TRBJ2-3 TRBV6-5 - many TGTGCCAGCAGCCCAACGACCAGCACAGATACGCAGTATTTT CASSPTTSTDTQYF
TRBJ2-7 TRBV30 - - TGTGCCTGGGAGAGGGGCTACGAGCAGTACTTC CAWERGYEQYF
TRBJ1-6 TRBV29-1 - many TGCAGCGTTCGGGACACCGATAATTCACCCCTCCACTTT CSVRDTDNSPLHF
TRBJ1-1 TRBV11-3 TRBD1 - TGTGCCAGCGGCCCCCGGGACAGCGAGGGAGCTTTCTTT CASGPRDSEGAFF
TRBJ2-5 TRBV3-1 TRBD2 few TGTGCCAGCAGCCAAGATTTCGGGAGGCCCCAAGAGACCCAGTACTTC CASSQDFGRPQETQYF
TRBJ2-1 TRBV24-1 - few TGTGCCACCGGGGACGACGTGGAGCAGTTCTTC CATGDDVEQFF
TRBJ2-1 TRBV7-9 TRBD2 many TGTGCCAGCAGCTTATATGCGGGGCTAGCGGGACACAATGAGCAGTTCTTC CASSLYAGLAGHNEQFF
TRBJ1-2 TRBV7-2 - many TGTGCCAGCAGCTTAGGGGGGCCCGCGGATGGCTACACCTTC CASSLGGPADGYTF
TRBJ1-2 TRBV6-5 - many TGTGCCAGCAGCCGTGGGGGCGATTCGTCTGGGGGCTACACCTTC CASSRGGDSSGGYTF
TRBJ2-1 TRBV24-1 - - TGTGCCACCAGTGATTTTGGCGGGGATGATACTGAGCAGTTCTTC CATSDFGGDDTEQFF
TRBJ2-1 TRBV5-8 - many TGTGCCAGCAGCTTTAGCGGACAGCCAGGGTACAATGAGCAGTTCTTC CASSFSGQPGYNEQFF
TRBJ2-7 TRBV20-1 TRBD1 - TGCAGTGCCAGAGGGCAGGGGGAAAGGTTCTACGAGCAGTACTTC CSARGQGERFYEQYF
TRBJ2-7 TRBV6-2/TRBV6-3 - many TGTGCCAGCAGTTACGCGGCTTACGAGCAGTACTTC CASSYAAYEQYF
TRBJ2-7 TRBV7-8 - many TGTGCCAGCAGCTTAGAGTCAGGGTATTACTACGAGCAGTACTTC CASSLESGYYYEQYF
TRBJ2-1 TRBV1 - - TGCACCAGCAGCCACCCGGGACTGGAGGCCTACAATGAGCAGTTCTTC CTSSHPGLEAYNEQFF
TRBJ2-7 TRBV12-3/TRBV12-4 - few TGTGCCAGCAGTTTTAACGGGCAGTACGAGCAGTACTTC CASSFNGQYEQYF
TRBJ2-1 TRBV25-1 - many TGTGCCAGCAGTGTGGGGCTCACCTATCCCAGTGAGCAGTTCTTC CASSVGLTYPSEQFF
TRBJ1-5 TRBV29-1 TRBD1 few TGCAGCGTTGAGACAGGGCCCAATCAGCCCCAGCATTTT CSVETGPNQPQHF
TRBJ2-3 TRBV14 - few TGTGCCAGCAGCCGCCCCCGACAGAGCACAGATACGCAGTATTTT CASSRPRQSTDTQYF
TRBJ1-1 TRBV29-1 - many TGCAGCGTTGGTTTTTCCGGGGCTAGGGGCACTGAAGCTTTCTTT CSVGFSGARGTEAFF
TRBJ2-1 TRBV28 - many TGTGCCAGCAGTGGCCCCTCGGGGACCTACAATGAGCAGTTCTTC CASSGPSGTYNEQFF
TRBJ2-7 TRBV10-2 TRBD1 many TGCGCCAGCAGACTGACAGGGGTCGACGAGCAGTACTTC CASRLTGVDEQYF
TRBJ1-2 TRBV10-1 - - TGCGCCAGCAGTGAGAATGGTTATGGCTACACCTTC CASSENGYGYTF
TRBJ2-5 TRBV7-3 - many TGTGCCAGCAGCTTATCCCCCCAAGAGACCCAGTACTTC CASSLSPQETQYF
TRBJ2-1 TRBV6-2/TRBV6-3 TRBD2 many TGTGCCAGCAGTTACTCGCGTAGACTAGCATCCTACAATGAGCAGTTCTTC CASSYSRRLASYNEQFF
TRBJ2-2 TRBV9 TRBD2 few TGTGCCAGCAGCGTAGCTAGCGGGGGACCGAACACCGGGGAGCTGTTTTTT CASSVASGGPNTGELFF
TRBJ2-1 TRBV2 - few TGTGCCAGCAGCCTGGGACCCGAGCCCTACAATGAGCAGTTCTTC CASSLGPEPYNEQFF
TRBJ1-1 TRBV11-2 - few TGTGCCAGCAGCTTAGCTTGGGAGCACACTGAAGCTTTCTTT CASSLAWEHTEAFF
TRBJ1-1 TRBV13 - many TGTGCCAGCAGCTTAGAGGGCGCGGCTTTCTTT CASSLEGAAFF
TRBJ1-1 TRBV9 - many TGTGCCAGCAGCGTAGGGGTTGTCGGTCTCACTGAAGCTTTCTTT CASSVGVVGLTEAFF
TRBJ2-1 TRBV20-1 - few TGCAGTGCTAGTAGACAGTCTGGACGGGGCCTGTTCTTC CSASRQSGRGLFF
TRBJ2-4 TRBV5-1 - - TGCGCCAGCAGCTTGGGTTTCGATAAAAACATTCAGTACTTC CASSLGFDKNIQYF
TRBJ2-7 TRBV29-1 - many TGCAGCGTTGCGAAGAGCTCCTACGAGCAGTACTTC CSVAKSSYEQYF
TRBJ1-4 TRBV6-1 - few TGTGCCAGCACCTTGACAGTTTCTAATGAAAAACTGTTTTTT CASTLTVSNEKLFF
TRBJ1-4 TRBV6-6 - many TGTGCCAGCAGACGACAAGCCCCTAATGAAAAACTGTTTTTT CASRRQAPNEKLFF
TRBJ1-2 TRBV3-1 TRBD1 many TGTGCCAGCAGCCTCCGGGACAGGGGGCTAAGGGATGGCTACACCTTC CASSLRDRGLRDGYTF
TRBJ2-1 TRBV29-1 - many TGCAGCGTTGAAGATCAAGCTGAGCAGTTCTTC CSVEDQAEQFF
TRBJ1-4 TRBV18 - few TGTGCCAGCTCACCTGACCTTAATGAAAAACTGTTTTTT CASSPDLNEKLFF
TRBJ2-5 TRBV7-2 - many TGTGCCAGCAGCTTATTGGGGCGGCAAGAGACCCAGTACTTC CASSLLGRQETQYF
TRBJ2-3 TRBV25-1 - - TGTGCCAGCAGTTCCTCGTTGGGAGATACGCAGTATTTT CASSSSLGDTQYF
TRBJ2-1 TRBV7-8 - many TGTGCCAGCAGCTTATCTAGTCAACTTTACAATGAGCAGTTCTTC CASSLSSQLYNEQFF
TRBJ1-1 TRBV3-1 TRBD1 many TGTGCCAGCAGCCGTAAGGACAGGGATAAAGCTTTCTTT CASSRKDRDKAFF
TRBJ2-1 TRBV7-9 - few TGTGCCAGCAGCAACGAAGTGGTTTACAATGAGCAGTTCTTC CASSNEVVYNEQFF